Shown below are 12 T cell receptor beta chains from a single sample sequenced in a study of blood T cell repertoires in COVID-19. Profiled with immunoSEQ multiplex PCR; TCRdb holds only in-frame clones, not every one. The table has tens of thousands of clones, about 85% seen once; the top ten hold 12%. Sequencing was done on a sample of peripheral blood. The receptors shown here come from a human donor in a cohort sampled during active COVID-19.

This clone came up once. Other nucleotide sequences from this sample produce the same CDR3. V usage is TRBV30 and J usage is TRBJ2-7, with D tentatively TRBD2 (7 bases). Trimming removed 0 bases at V and 7 bases at J, with 16 bases between. CDR3 length: 14 residues. The V gene's germline CDR1 is GTSNPN and CDR2 SVGIG (reference sequence). CDR3 nucleotides: TGTGCCTGGAGTGTAGGGGGGGGTCTGAGTGAGCAGTACTTC. This sequence encodes CAWSVGGGLSEQYF.

The rearrangement joins TRBV7-9 to TRBJ1-2; D call uncertain. Germline V gives CDR1 SEHNR, CDR2 FQNEAQ (reference sequence). The CDR3 runs 13 residues. Between the trimmed V and J ends, which lost 2 bases and 3 bases, there was a span of 7 bases. CDR3 nucleotides: TGTGCCAGCAGCTTATCCGGGGACTATGGCTACACCTTC. It yields the protein CASSLSGDYGYTF.

The V call is TRBV10-3, the J call TRBJ2-3, with TRBD2 identical over 16 bases. This CDR3 has 15 residues. The J segment lost 7 bases and the V segment lost 7 bases, leaving 5 bases of the junction unmatched. Germline V gene data show CDR1 as ENHRY and CDR2 as SYGVKD. DNA for the CDR3: TGTGCCATCACGAAGGGACTAGCGGGGGGGAATACGCAGTATTTT. It codes for CAITKGLAGGNTQYF.

The J gene is TRBJ2-5, the V gene TRBV5-5; 7 bases fit TRBD2. The CDR3 loop spans 13 amino acids. The germline gives CDR1 SGHKS, CDR2 YYEKEE (reference sequence). The V and J ends lost 4 bases and 2 bases, in that order; junction bases with no gene match: 2. The CDR3 sequence is CASSGTTQETQYF. The CDR3 DNA is TGTGCCAGCAGCGGGACTACTCAAGAGACCCAGTACTTC.

The rearrangement joins TRBV6-5 to TRBJ2-1; 7 bases are a match to TRBD2. Germline values: CDR1 MNHEY, CDR2 SVGAGI. Germline trimming cut 8 bases from V and 3 bases from J; bases unmatched to any gene: 7. The length of the CDR3 is 14 residues. The CDR3: CASGPPGGYNEQFF. DNA of the CDR3: TGTGCCAGCGGCCCTCCGGGGGGCTACAATGAGCAGTTCTTC.

In nucleotides, the CDR3 is TGCGCCAGCAGCGAGACAGTAACTAATGAAAAACTGTTTTTT. Its translation: CASSETVTNEKLFF. The V gene is TRBV4-3, the J gene TRBJ1-4, with D perhaps matching TRBD1 (5 bases). Trimming removed 5 bases at V and 1 base at J, with 8 bases between. The germline CDR1 and CDR2 sequences are LGHNA and YSLEER. This CDR3 contains 14 residues.

The rearrangement links TRBV3-1 (or the pseudogene TRBV3-2) to TRBJ1-2, with no clear D. Trimming removed 0 bases from V and 1 base from J, with 15 bases in between. CDR1 is LGHDT, CDR2 YNNKEL, per germline (reference sequence). The CDR3 contains 17 residues. Here the CDR3 reads CASSQDLLYQFNYGYTF. CDR3 DNA sequence: TGTGCCAGCAGCCAAGACCTTCTTTACCAGTTTAACTATGGCTACACCTTC.

Written as DNA, the CDR3 is TGTGCCAGCAGTTATCAGAGTGTCGGGTTTGGTTCACCCCTCCACTTT. The encoded protein is CASSYQSVGFGSPLHF. V gene TRBV6-5 combines with J gene TRBJ1-6; D not certain. This CDR3 spans 16 amino acids. In germline, CDR1 is MNHEY, CDR2 SVGAGI. V was shortened by 3 bases and J by 9 bases, with 18 bases between the two germline ends.

The rearrangement uses TRBV29-1 and TRBJ1-1, with 7 bases fitting TRBD1. The length of the CDR3 is 14 residues. Germline CDR1 and CDR2: SQVTM and ANQGSEA. J lost 5 bases, V lost 5 bases, and 11 bases had no gene match. CDR3 residues: CSVIHREGATEAFF. Here the CDR3 DNA reads TGCAGCGTTATCCACCGGGAGGGGGCTACTGAAGCTTTCTTT.

The chain joins TRBV5-1 to TRBJ2-5; the D gene is possibly TRBD2 (6 bases). This CDR3 region has 14 residues. Deletions cut 0 bases from V and 5 bases from J, with 11 bases between. The V gene's germline CDR1 is SGHRS and CDR2 YFSETQ. CDR3: CASSLEIRGETQYF. CDR3 nucleotides: TGCGCCAGCAGCTTGGAGATTCGGGGGGAGACCCAGTACTTC.

This sequence joins TRBV7-2 and TRBJ2-1; 8 nucleotides agree with TRBD1. The V and J ends lost 3 bases and 0 bases, in that order; junction bases with no gene match: 1. This CDR3 region has 15 residues. Germline V gives CDR1 SGHTA, CDR2 FQGNSA. CDR3 sequence: CASSFGTGSYNEQFF. Written as DNA, the CDR3 is TGTGCCAGCAGCTTCGGGACAGGCTCCTACAATGAGCAGTTCTTC. Full variable domain (missing parts from reference TRBV7-2 and TRBJ2-1): GAGVSQSPSNKVTEKGKDVELRCDPISGHTALYWYRQSLGQGLEFLIYFQGNSAPDKSGLPSDRFSAERTGGSVSTLTIQRTQQEDSAVYLCASSFGTGSYNEQFFGPGTRLTVL.

This clone was counted a few times. The chain couples TRBV5-5 to TRBJ2-2; TRBD2 aligns across 11 bases. The CDR3 is 15 amino acids. The V gene's germline CDR1 is SGHKS and CDR2 YYEKEE (reference sequence). With V trimmed by 2 bases and J by 6 bases, 3 bases remained unmatched. In nucleotides, the CDR3 is TGTGCCAGCAGCTTTAGCGGGGGGGCGGCCGGGGAGCTGTTTTTT. This translates into CASSFSGGAAGELFF.